The 26 T cell receptor beta chains below were found in one sample sequenced in a study of Ad26.COV2.S vaccination and SARS-CoV-2 variants. Repertoires were generated with immunoSEQ multiplex PCR, while TCRdb's copy carries only in-frame clones and drops some. The sample consists of roughly 300,000 clones, 86% of them appearing once. Treatment here: 19 received Ad26.COV2.S at low or high dose, single or two shots; about 5 received placebo; per-sample allocation not given. Day 63 after the first injection of vaccine or placebo was the sampling time. The material was peripheral blood, obtained in a trial of Ad26.COV2.S vaccine versus placebo. The origin of the receptors is a person aged 18-60 years who received the Ad26.COV2.S COVID-19 vaccine or a placebo.

This clone is a singleton in its sample. The J gene is TRBJ2-3, the V gene TRBV7-2, with D perhaps TRBD1 (8 bases). The length of the CDR3 is 15 residues. The germline V and J ends were trimmed by 4 bases and 6 bases, with 17 bases remaining between them. In germline, CDR1 is SGHTA, CDR2 FQGNSA. The CDR3: CASSWNRGGIDTQYF. CDR3 sequence (DNA): TGTGCCAGCAGCTGGAACAGGGGGGGCATTGATACGCAGTATTTT.

The chain is built from TRBV25-1 and TRBJ2-7; the D is unclear. The CDR3 runs 14 residues. Germline V lookup: CDR1 MGHDK, CDR2 SYGVNS. V dropped 2 bases and J dropped 1 base, with 9 bases sitting between them. Here the CDR3 reads CASSEDAFSYEQYF. In DNA form, the CDR3 reads TGTGCCAGCAGTGAAGACGCGTTTTCCTACGAGCAGTACTTC.

This CDR3 is CASSQGDRGVLEQYF. DNA of the CDR3: TGCGCCAGCAGCCAAGGGGACAGGGGCGTCCTCGAGCAGTACTTC. The chain recombines TRBV4-1 with TRBJ2-7; 10 bases are shared with TRBD1. V dropped 1 base and J dropped 6; count of bases not matched to a gene: 6. CDR3 length equals 15 residues. CDR1 is MGHRA, CDR2 YSYEKL, per germline.

The V and J genes are TRBV5-4 and TRBJ1-6; no firm D call. CDR1 and CDR2 (germline): SGHNT, YYREEE (reference sequence). CDR3 length equals 15 residues. Trimming took 0 bases from V and 5 from J, leaving 9 bases between them. DNA for the CDR3: TGTGCCAGCAGCTTGGTAGGCAGAAATAATTCACCCCTCCACTTT. This encodes CASSLVGRNNSPLHF.

This clone turned up a few times. An end of the junction does not agree with germline; a read error may underlie this. The chain joins TRBV7-7 to TRBJ1-5, with no clear D. The germline CDR1 and CDR2 sequences are SSHAT and FNYEAQ (reference sequence). This CDR3 spans 15 amino acids. The CDR3 reads CASSFGRDGNQPQHF. CDR3 sequence (DNA): TGTGCTAGCAGCTTCGGTCGAGACGGCAATCAGCCCCAGCATTTT. Full variable domain (outside the CDR3, taken from reference TRBV7-7 and TRBJ1-5): GAGVSQSPRYKVTKRGQDVTLRCDPISSHATLYWYQQALGQGPEFLTYFNYEAQPDKSGLPSDRFSAERPEGSISTLTIQRTEQRDSAMYRCASSFGRDGNQPQHFGDGTRLSIL.

The V gene is TRBV19, the J gene TRBJ1-1, with no clear D. Per the germline V gene, CDR1 is LNHDA and CDR2 is SQIVND (reference sequence). V lost 5 bases and J lost 4, with 17 bases in between. CDR3 length: 15 amino acids. The CDR3 sequence is CASSVRRRVSTEAFF. CDR3 DNA sequence: TGTGCCAGTAGTGTCCGCAGGAGGGTGTCCACTGAAGCTTTCTTT.

CDR3 DNA sequence: TGTGCCAGCAGTTGGAGGGTTAACCATCAGCCCCAGCATTTT. Translated: CASSWRVNHQPQHF. The chain uses TRBV28 and TRBJ1-5; D is uncertain. The CDR3 spans 14 residues. CDR1 and CDR2 (germline): MDHEN, SYDVKM. V was shortened by 4 bases and J by 5 bases, with 12 bases between the two germline ends.

This chain links TRBV24-1 with TRBJ1-1; D unclear. The CDR3 loop spans 13 amino acids. The V gene's germline CDR1 is KGHDR and CDR2 SFDVKD. Trimming shortened V by 3 bases and J by 4 bases, and 8 bases separated the two germline ends. The CDR3 loop reads CATSDVDFTEAFF. In DNA form, the CDR3 reads TGTGCCACCAGTGATGTAGATTTCACTGAAGCTTTCTTT.

The chain's CDR3 is CASSPRQSSYNEQFF. Here the CDR3 DNA reads TGTGCCAGCAGCCCACGGCAGTCGTCCTACAATGAGCAGTTCTTC. The chain is built from TRBV7-8 and TRBJ2-1; the D is unclear. Germline values: CDR1 SGHVS, CDR2 FQNEAQ. This CDR3 has 15 residues. V was clipped by 5 bases and J by 1 base, with 12 bases between them.

In its sample, this clone was seen once. The chain has TRBV5-1 and TRBJ2-4, with 10 positions matching TRBD2. CDR3 size: 16 residues. Germline V lookup: CDR1 SGHRS, CDR2 YFSETQ. Trimming at V came to 4 bases and at J to 3 bases, leaving 7 bases not matched to a gene. DNA for the CDR3: TGCGCCAGCAGCGGGGTTCTAGCGGGAGACAAAAACATTCAGTACTTC. This translates into CASSGVLAGDKNIQYF.

The chain links TRBV19 to TRBJ2-1, with TRBD2 matching 7 bases. Trimming took 1 base from V and 4 from J; bases not matched to a gene: 4. The CDR3 has 15 residues. CDR1 is LNHDA and CDR2 is SQIVND in the germline V gene (reference sequence). CDR3 protein: CASSIGGGGYNEQFF. The CDR3 DNA reads as TGTGCCAGTAGTATAGGTGGGGGAGGGTACAATGAGCAGTTCTTC.

This chain connects TRBV5-5 to TRBJ2-3; 7 bases match TRBD1. Germline CDR1 is SGHKS and CDR2 is YYEKEE (reference sequence). This CDR3 contains 14 residues. Trimming at V came to 0 bases and at J to 3 bases, leaving 1 base not matched to a gene. The CDR3 DNA is TGTGCCAGCAGCTTGGACAGGGGTACAGATACGCAGTATTTT. As protein: CASSLDRGTDTQYF.

J is TRBJ1-6 and V is TRBV25-1, with TRBD1 as a possible D gene (6 bases). This CDR3 has 14 residues. V dropped 5 bases and J dropped 5 bases, with 10 bases sitting between them. Germline V gene lookup returns CDR1 MGHDK and CDR2 SYGVNS. CDR3 region: CASSRGAHNSPLHF. As DNA, the CDR3 is TGTGCCAGCAGTCGGGGGGCCCATAATTCACCCCTCCACTTT.

This chain links TRBV12-3 or TRBV12-4 with TRBJ2-1; 7 positions agree with TRBD1. CDR3 length equals 12 residues. Trimming removed 7 bases from V and 11 bases from J; junction bases left unmatched: 8. In nucleotides, the CDR3 is TGTGCCAGCAACGGATGGGGACAGCAGCAGTTCTTC. Its translation is CASNGWGQQQFF.

V is TRBV19 and J is TRBJ1-5, with 8 bases that match TRBD1. The CDR3 spans 15 residues. J was trimmed by 2 bases and V by 7 bases; bases with no gene match: 7. Germline CDR1 reads LNHDA; CDR2 reads SQIVND (reference sequence). CDR3 amino acids: CASNAPGQGNQPQHF. The CDR3 DNA follows: TGTGCCAGTAATGCCCCGGGACAGGGCAATCAGCCCCAGCATTTT.

The genes are TRBV27 and TRBJ1-6, with TRBD1 matching 7 bases. The CDR3 totals 14 residues. V shed 3 bases, J shed 6 bases, and the junction held 2 bases outside the gene matches. Germline assignment: CDR1 MNHEY and CDR2 SMNVEV (reference sequence). In nucleotides, the CDR3 is TGTGCCAGCAGTTTCCCAGGGGGTAATTCACCCCTCCACTTT. Encoded protein: CASSFPGGNSPLHF.

This clone is judged medium-sized. This rearrangement joins TRBV4-1 to TRBJ2-5; D is possibly TRBD1 (6 bases). CDR3 size: 15 residues. Trimming removed 0 bases at V and 5 bases at J, with 13 bases between. Per germline, CDR1 MGHRA and CDR2 YSYEKL. CDR3 protein: CASSQEWNREETQYF. Written as DNA, the CDR3 is TGCGCCAGCAGCCAAGAATGGAACAGGGAGGAGACCCAGTACTTC.

The CDR3 DNA is TGTGCCAGCAGCGTAGAGGTGAGCTCCTACAATGAGCAGTTCTTC. Protein: CASSVEVSSYNEQFF. This rearrangement joins TRBV9 to TRBJ2-1; D call uncertain. The CDR3 totals 15 residues. The V gene's germline CDR1 is SGDLS and CDR2 YYNGEE. The V and J ends lost 0 bases and 0 bases respectively, with 7 bases between them.

V usage is TRBV19 and J usage is TRBJ2-1; perhaps TRBD1 as D (6 bases). The CDR3 runs 12 residues. Trimming pared 9 bases from V and 4 bases from J, leaving 10 bases between. Germline V lookup: CDR1 LNHDA, CDR2 SQIVND (reference sequence). CDR3 sequence (DNA): TGTGCCAGCGGACAGATATACAATGAGCAGTTCTTC. Translating gives CASGQIYNEQFF.

The rearrangement links TRBV2 to TRBJ2-3; D might be TRBD2 (5 bases). The CDR3 covers 15 residues. The V and J ends lost 3 bases and 5 bases respectively, with 15 bases between them. Germline CDR1 and CDR2: SNHLY and FYNNEI. The CDR3 region is CASSDRSSSLDTQYF. In DNA form, the CDR3 reads TGTGCCAGCAGTGATCGGTCTAGCTCGCTAGATACGCAGTATTTT. Together with reference TRBV2 and TRBJ2-3, the CDR3 gives the full variable domain: EPEVTQTPSHQVTQMGQEVILRCVPISNHLYFYWYRQILGQKVEFLVSFYNNEISEKSEIFDDQFSVERPDGSNFTLKIRSTKLEDSAMYFCASSDRSSSLDTQYFGPGTRLTVL.

The gene calls are TRBV4-3 and TRBJ1-2; unclear D gene. CDR1 is LGHNA and CDR2 is YSLEER in the germline V gene. V gave up 0 bases and J gave up 3 bases, with 11 bases separating them. The CDR3 sequence is 15 residues long. The CDR3 nucleotides read TGCGCCAGCAGCCAAGATCGAATGGGGTACTATGGCTACACCTTC. It translates to CASSQDRMGYYGYTF.

The chain employs TRBV18 and TRBJ2-7, with D tentatively TRBD1 (6 bases). The CDR3 contains 13 residues. V was shortened by 8 bases and J by 5 bases, with 16 bases between the two germline ends. Looked up from germline, CDR1 is KGHSH and CDR2 is LQKENI. CDR3 sequence: CASRDGQTDEQYF. The CDR3 DNA sequence: TGTGCCAGCCGGGATGGACAGACCGACGAGCAGTACTTC. The full variable domain, completed using reference TRBV18 and TRBJ2-7, is NAGVMQNPRHLVRRRGQEARLRCSPMKGHSHVYWYRQLPEEGLKFMVYLQKENIIDESGMPKERFSAEFPKEGPSILRIQQVVRGDSAAYFCASRDGQTDEQYFGPGTRLTVT.

The chain recombines TRBV19 with TRBJ1-4, with D perhaps matching TRBD1 (5 bases). The germline V gene has CDR1 LNHDA and CDR2 SQIVND (reference sequence). This CDR3 spans 13 amino acids. Trimming left V 7 bases short and J 3 bases short, with 9 bases between. The CDR3 reads CASNRGANEKLFF. Here the CDR3 DNA reads TGTGCCAGTAACCGAGGGGCTAATGAAAAACTGTTTTTT.

CDR3 nucleotide sequence: TGTGCCAGCAGCATCGGGGGTAAGGGCTACACCTTC. It codes for CASSIGGKGYTF. The gene calls are TRBV6-6 and TRBJ1-2; the D gene is possibly TRBD1 (5 bases). The CDR3 spans 12 residues. V lost 6 bases and J 8 bases, leaving 13 bases between the germline ends. The germline V gene encodes CDR1 MNHNY and CDR2 SVGAGI (reference sequence).

The V and J genes are TRBV9 and TRBJ2-1, with 8 bases aligning to TRBD1. The CDR3 is made up of 15 amino acids. Per the germline V gene, CDR1 is SGDLS and CDR2 is YYNGEE. Trimming removed 3 bases from V and 2 bases from J; junction bases left unmatched: 4. CDR3 sequence reads: CASSEDRAPYNEQFF. CDR3 DNA sequence: TGTGCCAGCAGCGAGGACAGGGCCCCCTACAATGAGCAGTTCTTC.

The CDR3 coding sequence is TGCAGCGCAGGACAGGGTGGCGAAAAACTGTTTTTT. Its translation: CSAGQGGEKLFF. The chain is built from TRBV29-1 and TRBJ1-4; 8 bases are a match to TRBD1. V was clipped by 7 bases and J by 8 bases; unmatched bases: 6. The CDR3 spans 12 residues. The V gene's germline CDR1 is SQVTM and CDR2 ANQGSEA.